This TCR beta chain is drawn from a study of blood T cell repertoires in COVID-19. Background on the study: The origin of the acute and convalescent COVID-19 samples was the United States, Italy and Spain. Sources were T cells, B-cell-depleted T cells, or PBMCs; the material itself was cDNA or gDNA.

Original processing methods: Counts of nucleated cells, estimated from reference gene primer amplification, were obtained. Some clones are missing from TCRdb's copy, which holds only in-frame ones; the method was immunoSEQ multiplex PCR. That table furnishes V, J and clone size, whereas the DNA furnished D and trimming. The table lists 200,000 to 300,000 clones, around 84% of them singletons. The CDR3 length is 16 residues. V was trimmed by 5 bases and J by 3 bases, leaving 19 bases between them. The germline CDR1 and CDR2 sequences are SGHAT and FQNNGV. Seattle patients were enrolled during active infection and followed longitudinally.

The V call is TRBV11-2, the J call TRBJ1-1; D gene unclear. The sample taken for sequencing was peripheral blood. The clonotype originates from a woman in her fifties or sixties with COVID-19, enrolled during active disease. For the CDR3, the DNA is TGTGCCAGCAGCCCCTCCTGGCTGGTGGAGTACACTGAAGCTTTCTTT. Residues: CASSPSWLVEYTEAFF.